This TCR beta chain was captured in a study of T cell repertoires in cytomegalovirus infection. Across the study: Selected CMV epitopes included recently identified HLA-C-restricted ones as well as well-studied HLA-B-restricted ones. Signatures in public TCR beta sequences pointed to both CMV infection and matching HLA type.

A remark on this clonotype: What it binds is not known.

The CDR3 totals 10 residues. V lost 9 bases to trimming and J lost 4 bases, with 7 bases between them. TCRdb re-called the reads through MiXCR, storing one row per CDR3 protein. The data show around 800,000 distinct CDR3 sequences, approximately 32% seen once. Points from the study as a whole: Ex vivo, HLA-C-restricted CMV-specific TCR beta clonotypes prevailed over the rest of the response. Cumulative public TCR beta family frequency identified carriers of CMV plus the relevant HLA.

This chain links TRBV12-3 or TRBV12-4 with TRBJ2-7, with D unresolved. The TCR originated in a human donor in good health (CMV status not recorded). Some clones in this sample may be carry-over from other donors' samples. The sample in question was cultured CD8+ T cells from PBMCs, obtained from culture after CMV antigen stimulation. The CDR3 DNA follows: TGTGCCAGTGCTTTGTACGAGCAGTACTTC. This translates into CASALYEQYF.